This entry describes one T cell receptor beta chain. This clonotype was seen repeatedly, ten times or more. Its antigen remains undetermined. No qualities accompany the bases; no much larger clone lies one base away. Amplification of TCR beta CDR3 regions was carried out from RNA transcripts. For the first round of RT-PCR on the TCR CDR3, the HTBI primer set was used together with the Qiagen OneStep RT-PCR kit. The libraries were constructed in a second round of multiplex PCR and then size-selected and purified. Sequencing of the libraries was done on an Illumina HiSeq2000 using paired-end 100 bp reads. As for the authors' bioinformatics: SOAPnuke was used to process the raw data, removing reads that contained adapters or uncalled bases, had a mean Phred below 15, or lacked an exact match to the constant primer or identifier. High-quality paired reads were merged using COPE v1.2.5, and each unique nucleotide sequence was defined as a clonotype. Clonotypes were aligned to IMGT TRBV, TRBD and TRBJ reference segments using MiTCR v1.1. The analysis included only V-J combinations with a frequency above 0.0001, which together covered over 98% of the repertoires. A TCS score was defined as the ratio of F50 (clonal expansion) to E x V (chaos), with BLOSUM62-based TCRdist applied between CDR3 peptides within each V-J. Welch's t-statistics and random forest reduced roughly 540 V-J features to 13, which were used in a naive Bayes classifier (R e1071). Using fastp at Q25 and MiXCR, TCRdb reprocessed the public reads and kept productive beta chains. Each entry is one CDR3 protein sequence, shown with its most common DNA and genes. These V and J calls are TCRdb output, not the study's own analysis. The sample table shows some 400,000 distinct CDR3 sequences, and approximately 15% are seen once. Together, the top ten hold more than 9.5% of the sample.

The data derive from a study of T cells in Graves' hyperthyroidism and ophthalmopathy (dated by TCRdb to between 2019 and 2020). About the investigation overall: Peripheral blood samples were taken at initial diagnosis, before any treatment was given. To identify TCR V-J signatures that set the groups apart, the researchers used a discovery cohort of 90 to 100 patients, made up of about 44 with Graves' ophthalmopathy and 57 with stable Graves' hyperthyroidism. An independent validation cohort of around 20 hyperthyroidism patients and 17 patients who later progressed to ophthalmopathy tested prospective prediction of ophthalmopathy. The approximately 90 discovery patients were divided at random into training and test sets in a 7:3 ratio. In addition, the study compared T-cell repertoires in thyroid tissue and in blood from roughly six Graves' hyperthyroidism patients. After sampling, hyperthyroidism patients received methimazole starting at 30 mg daily, and ophthalmopathy patients received high-dose intravenous methylprednisolone. The paper describes TCR Vbeta CDR3 sequencing of fewer than 150 peripheral blood samples, made up of about 40 ophthalmopathy patients, roughly 80 hyperthyroidism patients and 17 progressor patients.

V is pruned by 1 base and J by 5 bases, leaving 13 bases of the junction without a gene match. The CDR3 starts with the cysteine, ends with the phenylalanine, and has 17 residues. Of the read, only the CDR3 DNA is kept; its 51 bases are in frame from base 1. Via the germline V gene, CDR1 is SGHTA and CDR2 FQGNSA. General study outcomes and caveats: During validation, the model predicted progression to ophthalmopathy a median of around six months ahead of onset, with around 70% sensitivity and 72.22% specificity. A model built on a 13 V-J signature distinguished ophthalmopathy from stable hyperthyroidism, reaching 87.88% sensitivity and about 81% specificity in cross-validation and 80%/75% in testing. Most expanded thyroid clonotypes (frequency above 0.001) were also detected in blood, a finding suggesting that blood repertoires may reflect thyroid immune responses. No statistical method was used to fix the sample size in advance, and group allocation was not hidden from the investigators.

Stable Graves' hyperthyroidism was defined as the absence of progression to ophthalmopathy over 18 months of follow-up. Hyperthyroidism patients were newly diagnosed, had a disease duration of under 2 months, and were aged 18 to 65 years. Exclusion was applied to patients with uncontrolled infections, other autoimmune diseases, pregnancy or lactation. Clinical symptoms, serum thyroxine and TRAb, thyroid ultrasound, and orbital computed tomography formed the basis for the diagnoses. PBMCs were separated from approximately 10 ml of fresh peripheral blood using Ficoll-Paque density gradient centrifugation. Total RNA was extracted using Trizol reagent, and RNA quality was assessed on an Agilent 2100 Bioanalyzer.

The chain is made from TRBV7-2 and TRBJ2-5; 7 junctional bases match TRBD2. The sample consisted of blood. The receptor was isolated from a woman aged 55-75 years with Graves' hyperthyroidism. The nucleotide sequence reads as follows: TGTGCCAGCAGCTTAGAGGGCGGATCGACTAGCTTCGAGACCCAGTACTTC. Its translation is CASSLEGGSTSFETQYF.